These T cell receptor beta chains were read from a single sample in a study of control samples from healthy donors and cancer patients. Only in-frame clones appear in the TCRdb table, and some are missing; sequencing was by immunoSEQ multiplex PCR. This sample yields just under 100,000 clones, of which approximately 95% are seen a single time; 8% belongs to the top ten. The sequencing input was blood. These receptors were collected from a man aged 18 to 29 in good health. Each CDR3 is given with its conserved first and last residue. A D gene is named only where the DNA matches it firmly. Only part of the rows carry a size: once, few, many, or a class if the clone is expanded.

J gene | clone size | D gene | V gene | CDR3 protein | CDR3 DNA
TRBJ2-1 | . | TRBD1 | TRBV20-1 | CSASRQGIYNEQFF | TGCAGTGCTAGTAGACAGGGGATCTACAATGAGCAGTTCTTC
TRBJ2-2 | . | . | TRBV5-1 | CASVPQSGNTGELFF | TGCGCCAGCGTCCCTCAATCAGGGAACACCGGGGAGCTGTTTTTT
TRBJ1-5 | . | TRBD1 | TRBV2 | CASSEAPWGTGQQPQHF | TGTGCCAGCAGTGAAGCGCCCTGGGGGACAGGGCAGCAGCCCCAGCATTTT
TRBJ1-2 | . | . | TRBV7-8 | CASSLGGAGYTF | TGTGCCAGCAGCTTAGGGGGGGCTGGCTACACCTTC
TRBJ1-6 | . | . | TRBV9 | CASSVDGRGNSPLHF | TGTGCCAGCAGCGTAGACGGCAGGGGCAATTCACCCCTCCACTTT
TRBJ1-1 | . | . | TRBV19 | CASSIAGMNTEAFF | TGTGCCAGTAGTATAGCAGGTATGAACACTGAAGCTTTCTTT
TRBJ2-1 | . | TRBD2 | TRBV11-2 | CASSPGGAGNEQFF | TGTGCCAGCAGCCCGGGGGGGGCAGGTAATGAGCAGTTCTTC
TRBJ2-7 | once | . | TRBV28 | CASPLVRVLGENEQYF | TGTGCCAGCCCCCTGGTGCGAGTATTAGGGGAGAACGAGCAGTACTTC
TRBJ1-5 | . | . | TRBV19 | CASSTPEGRWNQPQHF | TGTGCCAGTAGTACTCCCGAGGGGAGGTGGAATCAGCCCCAGCATTTT
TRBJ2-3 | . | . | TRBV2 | CARSDSSTDTQYF | TGTGCCAGATCGGACTCTAGCACAGATACGCAGTATTTT
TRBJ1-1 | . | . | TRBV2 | CASKEGDTEAFF | TGTGCCAGCAAGGAAGGGGACACTGAAGCTTTCTTT
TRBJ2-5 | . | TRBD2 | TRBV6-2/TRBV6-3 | CASSYSLATGGSETQYF | TGTGCCAGCAGTTACTCTCTAGCCACGGGAGGATCAGAGACCCAGTACTTC
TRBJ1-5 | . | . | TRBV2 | CASKFADYYQPQHF | TGTGCCAGCAAATTCGCGGATTACTATCAGCCCCAGCATTTT
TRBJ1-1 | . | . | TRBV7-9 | CASSLSPPPNTEAFF | TGTGCCAGCAGCTTATCCCCTCCACCGAACACTGAAGCTTTCTTT
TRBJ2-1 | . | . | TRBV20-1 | CSASRGPAYNEQFF | TGCAGTGCTAGTCGGGGGCCGGCCTACAATGAGCAGTTCTTC
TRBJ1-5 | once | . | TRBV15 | CATSREAAGNQPQHF | TGTGCCACCAGCAGAGAAGCGGCAGGGAATCAGCCCCAGCATTTT
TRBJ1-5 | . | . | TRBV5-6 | CASSLARGDQPQHF | TGTGCCAGCAGCTTGGCCAGGGGAGACCAGCCCCAGCATTTT
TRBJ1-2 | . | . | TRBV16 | CASSRPDGYTF | TGTGCCAGCAGCCGGCCCGATGGCTACACCTTC
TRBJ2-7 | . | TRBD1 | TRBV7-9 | CASSQRQGPSSYEQYF | TGTGCCAGCAGCCAAAGACAGGGACCGAGCTCCTACGAGCAGTACTTC
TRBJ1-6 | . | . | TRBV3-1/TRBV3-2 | CASSRRVGGSGNSPLHF | TGTGCCAGCAGCCGAAGGGTAGGAGGGTCGGGCAATTCACCCCTCCACTTT
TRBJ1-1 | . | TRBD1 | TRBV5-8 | CASSRQGLGNTEAFF | TGTGCCAGCAGCAGACAGGGATTGGGTAACACTGAAGCTTTCTTT
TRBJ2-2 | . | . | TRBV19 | CASSTTAATDSRGLTGELFF | TGTGCCAGTAGTACGACGGCGGCCACCGACAGTAGGGGGTTGACCGGGGAGCTGTTTTTT
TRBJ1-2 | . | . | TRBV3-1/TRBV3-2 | CASSPGQQYGYTF | TGTGCCAGCAGCCCGGGACAACAGTATGGCTACACCTTC
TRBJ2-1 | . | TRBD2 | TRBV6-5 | CASSTIAGGLNEQFF | TGTGCCAGCAGCACAATAGCGGGAGGGCTAAATGAGCAGTTCTTC
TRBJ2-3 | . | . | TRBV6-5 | CASTAGHTDTQYF | TGTGCCAGCACAGCAGGGCACACAGATACGCAGTATTTT
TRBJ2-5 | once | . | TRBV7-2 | CASSFSTLQNTQYF | TGTGCCAGCAGCTTCTCGACACTCCAGAATACCCAGTACTTC
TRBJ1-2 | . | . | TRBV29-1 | CSVPSYALSDGYTF | TGCAGCGTTCCCTCTTACGCCCTCTCAGACGGCTACACCTTC
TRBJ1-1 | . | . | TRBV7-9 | CASSELNSGESEAFF | TGTGCCAGCAGCGAACTCAACTCAGGGGAATCTGAAGCTTTCTTT
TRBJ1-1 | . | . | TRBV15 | CATSRGPVNTEAFF | TGTGCCACCAGCAGAGGACCGGTGAACACTGAAGCTTTCTTT
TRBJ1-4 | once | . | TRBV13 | CASSLEGRGEKLFF | TGTGCCAGCAGCTTAGAGGGCCGGGGTGAAAAACTGTTTTTT
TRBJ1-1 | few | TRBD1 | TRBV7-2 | CASSPNRGAVSLTEAFF | TGTGCCAGCAGCCCGAACAGGGGGGCCGTCTCGTTGACTGAAGCTTTCTTT
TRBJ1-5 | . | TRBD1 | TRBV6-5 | CASSHTGVNNQPQHF | TGTGCCAGCAGTCACACAGGGGTGAACAATCAGCCCCAGCATTTT
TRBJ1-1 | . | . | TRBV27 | CASSLSAGSTEAFF | TGTGCCAGCAGTTTATCTGCGGGCAGCACTGAAGCTTTCTTT
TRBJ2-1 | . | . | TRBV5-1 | CASSPATASVGEQFF | TGCGCCAGCAGCCCAGCAACGGCCTCAGTAGGTGAGCAGTTCTTC
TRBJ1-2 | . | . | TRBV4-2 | CASRPISTQTSHGYTF | TGTGCCAGCAGACCTATTTCGACGCAAACCTCCCATGGCTACACCTTC
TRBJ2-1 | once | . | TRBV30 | CAWMQRVNEQFF | TGTGCCTGGATGCAGCGGGTCAATGAGCAGTTCTTC
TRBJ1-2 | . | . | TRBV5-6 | CASSLANASPKYGYTF | TGTGCCAGCAGCTTGGCCAACGCCAGCCCAAAGTATGGCTACACCTTC
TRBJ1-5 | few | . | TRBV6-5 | CASSPLGQPQHF | TGTGCCAGCAGTCCCCTCGGTCAGCCCCAGCATTTT
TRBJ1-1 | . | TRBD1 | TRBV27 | CASSFPMAGGNGVTEAFF | TGTGCCAGCAGTTTCCCAATGGCAGGGGGAAATGGTGTGACTGAAGCTTTCTTT
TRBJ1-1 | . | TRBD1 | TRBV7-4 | CASGGAGTGPPNTEAFF | TGTGCCAGCGGGGGGGCCGGGACAGGGCCCCCGAACACTGAAGCTTTCTTT
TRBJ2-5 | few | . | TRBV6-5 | CALSASQYQETQYF | TGTGCCCTCAGCGCCTCGCAGTACCAAGAGACCCAGTACTTC
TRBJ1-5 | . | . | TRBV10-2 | CASSLLNQPQHF | TGCGCCAGCAGCCTTCTTAATCAGCCCCAGCATTTT
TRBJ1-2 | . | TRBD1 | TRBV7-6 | CASSDDRGYGYTF | TGTGCCAGCAGCGACGACAGGGGCTATGGCTACACCTTC